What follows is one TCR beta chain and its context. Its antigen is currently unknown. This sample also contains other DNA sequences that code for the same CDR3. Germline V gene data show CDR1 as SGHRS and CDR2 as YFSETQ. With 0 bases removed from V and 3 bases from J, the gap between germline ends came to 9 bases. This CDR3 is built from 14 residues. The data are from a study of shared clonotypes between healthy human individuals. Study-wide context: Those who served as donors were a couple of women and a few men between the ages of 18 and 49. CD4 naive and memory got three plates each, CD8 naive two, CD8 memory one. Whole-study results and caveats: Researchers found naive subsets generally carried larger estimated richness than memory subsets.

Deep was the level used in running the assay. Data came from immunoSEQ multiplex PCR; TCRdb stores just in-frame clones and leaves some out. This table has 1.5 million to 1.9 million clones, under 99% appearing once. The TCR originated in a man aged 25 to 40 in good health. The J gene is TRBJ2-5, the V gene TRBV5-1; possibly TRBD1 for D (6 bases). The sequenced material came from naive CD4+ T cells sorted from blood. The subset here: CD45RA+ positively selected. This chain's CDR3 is CASSLGAGEETQYF. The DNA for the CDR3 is TGCGCCAGCAGCTTGGGGGCAGGGGAAGAGACCCAGTACTTC.